The clone carrying this TCR beta chain was picked up a small number of times. Its target is unknown. The sample holds other DNA sequences that translate to the same CDR3. The whole isolated RNA underwent reverse transcription, so sequencing captured expressed TCRB transcripts. This table comes from immunoSEQ multiplex PCR, and its TCRdb copy is limited to in-frame clones, with some not included. Here the sample spans hundreds of thousands of clones, roughly 31% being singletons. The sample belongs to a study of beta chain features in type 1 diabetes. CD45RO/CCR7/CD25/CD127/CD95/CD27 staining was used to isolate CD4+ naive, central memory, regulatory and stem cell-like memory cells by sorting. Study conclusions and caveats: There was a possibility that cDNA sequencing over-represented cells with high TCR expression. Any role of HLA type in TCRB rearrangement remained unresolved here.

This CDR3 has 12 residues. The ends were cut back, 0 bases at V and 2 bases at J, with 2 bases in the middle. Germline V gene sequence: CDR1 GTSNPN, CDR2 SVGIG (reference sequence). J is TRBJ1-5 and V is TRBV30, with D unresolved. Source material: naive CD4+ T cells from blood. The TCR comes from a man in his late teens or twenties in good health. CDR3 amino acids: CAWSVGNQPQHF. CDR3 nucleotide sequence: TGTGCCTGGAGTGTGGGCAATCAGCCCCAGCATTTT.